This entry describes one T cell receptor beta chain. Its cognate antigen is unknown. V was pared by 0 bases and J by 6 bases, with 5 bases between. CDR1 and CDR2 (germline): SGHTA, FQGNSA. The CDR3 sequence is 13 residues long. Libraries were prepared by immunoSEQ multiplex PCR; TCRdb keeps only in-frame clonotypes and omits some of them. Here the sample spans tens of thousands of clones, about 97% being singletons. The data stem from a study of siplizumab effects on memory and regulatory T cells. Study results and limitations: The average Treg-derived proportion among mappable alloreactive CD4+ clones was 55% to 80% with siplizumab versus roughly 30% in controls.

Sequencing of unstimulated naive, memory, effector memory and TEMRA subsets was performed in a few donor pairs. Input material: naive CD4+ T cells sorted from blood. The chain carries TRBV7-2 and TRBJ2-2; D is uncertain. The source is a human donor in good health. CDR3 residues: CASSLAGPGELFF. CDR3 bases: TGTGCCAGCAGCTTAGCGGGCCCCGGGGAGCTGTTTTTT.